This T cell receptor beta chain was captured in a study of T cells in localized non-small cell lung cancer. Study conclusions and caveats: The appearance of a median about 60 of the top 100 tumor clones was seen in adjacent lung.

Note on this clone: Antigen unknown.

The CDR3 totals 14 residues. Germline V CDR1 and CDR2: SGHDN, FVKESK. J was trimmed by 15 bases and V by 0 bases; bases with no gene match: 10. Using immunoSEQ multiplex PCR, the repertoire was profiled, and TCRdb retains in-frame clones only, with some absent. The sample holds roughly 1,700 clones, approximately 28% seen once. The clonotype originates from a man between 35 and 75 years old with stage I lung adenocarcinoma. The material sequenced was lung tumor tissue, taken before any cancer treatment. The gene calls are TRBV14 and TRBJ2-1; TRBD2 agrees at 8 bases. CDR3 nucleotides: TGTGCCAGCAGCCAAGAGGTGCGAGCGGGAGCTAGGTTCTTC. Translating it yields CASSQEVRAGARFF.